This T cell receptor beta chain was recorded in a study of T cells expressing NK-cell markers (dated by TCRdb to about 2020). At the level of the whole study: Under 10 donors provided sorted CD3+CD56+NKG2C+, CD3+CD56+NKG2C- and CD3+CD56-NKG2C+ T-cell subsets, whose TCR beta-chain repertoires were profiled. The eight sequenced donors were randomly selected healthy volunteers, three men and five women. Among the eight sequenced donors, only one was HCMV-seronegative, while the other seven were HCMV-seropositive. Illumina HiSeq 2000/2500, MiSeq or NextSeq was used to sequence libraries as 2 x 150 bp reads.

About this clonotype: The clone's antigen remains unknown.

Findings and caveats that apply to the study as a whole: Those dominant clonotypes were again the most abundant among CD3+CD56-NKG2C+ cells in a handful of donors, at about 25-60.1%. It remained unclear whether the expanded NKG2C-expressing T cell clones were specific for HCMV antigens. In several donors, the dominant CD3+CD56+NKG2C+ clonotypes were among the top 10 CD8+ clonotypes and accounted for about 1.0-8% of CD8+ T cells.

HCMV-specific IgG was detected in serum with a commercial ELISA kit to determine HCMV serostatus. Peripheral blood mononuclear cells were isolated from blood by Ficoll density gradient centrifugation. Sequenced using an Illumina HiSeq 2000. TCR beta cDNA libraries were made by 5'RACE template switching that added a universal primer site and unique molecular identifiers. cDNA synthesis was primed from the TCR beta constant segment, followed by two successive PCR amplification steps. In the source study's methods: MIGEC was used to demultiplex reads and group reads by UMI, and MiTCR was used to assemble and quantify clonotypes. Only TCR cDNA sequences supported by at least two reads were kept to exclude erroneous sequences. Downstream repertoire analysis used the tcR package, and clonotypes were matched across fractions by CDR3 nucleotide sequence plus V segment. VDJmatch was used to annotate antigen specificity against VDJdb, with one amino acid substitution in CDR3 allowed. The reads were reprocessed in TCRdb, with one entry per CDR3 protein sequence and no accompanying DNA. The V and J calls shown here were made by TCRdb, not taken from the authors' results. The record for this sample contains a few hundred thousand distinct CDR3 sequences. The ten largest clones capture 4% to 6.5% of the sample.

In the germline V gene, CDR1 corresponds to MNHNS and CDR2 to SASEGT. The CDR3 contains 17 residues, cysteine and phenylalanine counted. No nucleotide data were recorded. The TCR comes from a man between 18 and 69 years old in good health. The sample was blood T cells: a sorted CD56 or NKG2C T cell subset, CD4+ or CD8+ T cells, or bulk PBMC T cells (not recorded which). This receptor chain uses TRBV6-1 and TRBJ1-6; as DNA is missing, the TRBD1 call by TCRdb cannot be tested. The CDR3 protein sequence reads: CASSPLDREYYNSPLHF.